The rows below give T cell receptor beta chains drawn from one sample of a study of breast tumors, draining lymph nodes, adjacent tissues. Via MiXCR, TCRdb re-called the multiplex PCR reads, giving one row per CDR3 protein. The sample holds approximately 88,000 distinct CDR3 sequences; roughly 28% are singletons and the top ten take 8% to 9%. Material: axillary lymph node tissue. These receptor sequences come from a female donor with breast cancer. Some clones in this sample may be carry-over from other donors' samples. CDR3s include the opening cysteine and the closing phenylalanine or tryptophan. The D gene is left open where the match is weak. Rows give clone size only sometimes, using once, few, many, or a class for an expanded clone.

j_gene | abundance | d_gene | v_gene | CDR3nt | CDR3aa
TRBJ2-6 | many | TRBD2 | TRBV5-1 | TGCGCCAGCAGCTTGGGCCTAGCGGGAGGATTAACTGGGGCCAACGTCCTGACTTTC | CASSLGLAGGLTGANVLTF
TRBJ2-1 | many | TRBD2 | TRBV29-1 | TGCAGCCCTAGACTAGCGGGAGTCAATGAGCAGTTCTTC | CSPRLAGVNEQFF
TRBJ2-7 | many | - | TRBV18 | TGTGCCAGCTCAGGGCGTGTGGCAGGGACTCTCTACGAGCAGTACTTC | CASSGRVAGTLYEQYF
TRBJ1-4 | many | - | TRBV4-2 | TGTGCCAGCAGCCAAGATTCGGGTAGGGGCGGCGAGGAAAATGAAAAACTGTTTTTT | CASSQDSGRGGEENEKLFF
TRBJ1-6 | many | - | TRBV7-9 | TGTGCCAGCAGCCCTACGGAGGATTCACCCCTCCACTTT | CASSPTEDSPLHF
TRBJ2-5 | many | TRBD2 | TRBV5-1 | TGCGCCAGCAGCTTGGAGTCTAGCGGGAGGGCCCGGGAGACCCAGTACTTC | CASSLESSGRARETQYF
TRBJ1-1 | - | - | TRBV19 | TGTGCCAGTAACCGTAACCGGATGAACACTGAAGCTTTCTTT | CASNRNRMNTEAFF
TRBJ2-3 | many | TRBD2 | TRBV7-2 | TGTGCCAGCAGGCCTTGGGGGGGGGTGGGGCCAGATACGCAGTATTTT | CASRPWGGVGPDTQYF
TRBJ1-2 | many | - | TRBV20-1 | TGCAGTGCTAGAGTGGGGGCTGATGGCTACACCTTC | CSARVGADGYTF
TRBJ2-3 | many | - | TRBV5-1 | TGCGCCAGCAGTCTGACTACTCCTCCGGTTACAGATACGCAGTATTTT | CASSLTTPPVTDTQYF
TRBJ2-1 | many | TRBD2 | TRBV19 | TGTGCCAGTAGTATGGGGACTAGCGGAGGACGGGAGCAGTTCTTC | CASSMGTSGGREQFF
TRBJ1-6 | - | TRBD1 | TRBV28 | TGTGCCAGCAGCTCCGGGGCAGGGGGATGGGATTCACCCCTCCACTTT | CASSSGAGGWDSPLHF
TRBJ2-7 | few | - | TRBV29-1 | TGCAGCGTTGGGTCGGGGCTCGAGCAGTACTTC | CSVGSGLEQYF
TRBJ1-2 | - | TRBD1 | TRBV9 | TGTGCCAGCAGCGCTGGACAGGACAACCCCCAGTTCCTCTACACCTTC | CASSAGQDNPQFLYTF
TRBJ2-7 | many | - | TRBV10-3 | TGTGCCATCAGTGCCCCACAGAGACCCTACGAGCAGTACTTC | CAISAPQRPYEQYF
TRBJ2-3 | many | TRBD2 | TRBV6-1 | TGTGCCAGCAGACGGGGGGGGACTAGCACAGATACGCAGTATTTT | CASRRGGTSTDTQYF
TRBJ1-5 | - | - | TRBV10-3 | TGTGCCATCAGTGAGTTAGCTAGCAATCAGCCCCAGCATTTT | CAISELASNQPQHF
TRBJ2-1 | many | - | TRBV7-2 | TGTGCCAGCACTGCCTTCGATGAGCAGTTCTTC | CASTAFDEQFF
TRBJ2-1 | many | TRBD2 | TRBV24-1 | TGTGCCACCAGTGATGTTCTAGCGGGAGGGCCCGGGAATGAGCAGTTCTTC | CATSDVLAGGPGNEQFF
TRBJ1-3 | many | - | TRBV19 | TGTGCCAGCGCGGCGGGGCCTGGAAACACCATATATTTT | CASAAGPGNTIYF
TRBJ1-5 | once | - | TRBV29-1 | TGCAACGTTGAGGATCAGCCCCAGCATTTT | CNVEDQPQHF
TRBJ2-1 | many | TRBD2 | TRBV7-2 | TGTGCCAGCAGCTCGACTAGCGGGACCCACAATGAGCAGTTCTTC | CASSSTSGTHNEQFF
TRBJ1-1 | - | TRBD1 | TRBV19 | TGTGCCAGTAGTACCGACAGGGGAGGCACTGAAGCTTTCTTT | CASSTDRGGTEAFF
TRBJ2-5 | many | - | TRBV6-1 | TGTGCCAGCAGTGAAGGAAGGACCCAAGAGACCCAGTACTTC | CASSEGRTQETQYF
TRBJ1-2 | - | - | TRBV20-1 | TGCAGTGCCACTCGGGGGCAAGGGTATGCCTACACCTTC | CSATRGQGYAYTF
TRBJ2-1 | many | TRBD1 | TRBV12-3/TRBV12-4 | TGTGCCAGCAGACCAGGACAGGATTTTAACAATGAGCAGTTCTTC | CASRPGQDFNNEQFF
TRBJ2-5 | many | - | TRBV7-2 | TGTGCCAGCAGCTTAGGTATACACGAGACCCAGTACTTC | CASSLGIHETQYF
TRBJ2-3 | once | TRBD2 | TRBV9 | TGTGCCAGCAGCGCCTCGCTAGCGGGAGGGGCAGATACGCAGTATTTT | CASSASLAGGADTQYF
TRBJ2-3 | many | TRBD1 | TRBV20-1 | TGCAGTGCTAGCCGAGACAGGGCAGATACGCAGTATTTT | CSASRDRADTQYF
TRBJ2-7 | many | - | TRBV10-1 | TGCGCCAGCAGTGAGAACACCCCCTACGAGCAGTACTTC | CASSENTPYEQYF
TRBJ2-1 | many | - | TRBV15 | TGTGCCACCAGCAGATCAACAGGGTCCTTCGTCAATGAGCAGTTCTTC | CATSRSTGSFVNEQFF
TRBJ1-1 | - | - | TRBV7-9 | TGTGCCAGCAGCTCCGGGGGGGGAGTTACTGAAGCTTTCTTT | CASSSGGGVTEAFF
TRBJ2-1 | many | TRBD2 | TRBV28 | TGTGCCAGCAGGCTGACTAGCGGGAGGGGCAATGAGCAGTTCTTC | CASRLTSGRGNEQFF
TRBJ2-1 | many | - | TRBV2 | TGTGCCAGCAGAGGACAGTCATCCTCCTACAATGAGCAGTTCTTC | CASRGQSSSYNEQFF
TRBJ2-3 | once | TRBD2 | TRBV20-1 | TGCAGTGCAACCATAGCGGGATCGTACAATGAGCAGTATTTT | CSATIAGSYNEQYF
TRBJ2-5 | many | TRBD2 | TRBV7-7 | TGTGCCAGCAGCTCACGGGGGGGGGAGACCCAGTACTTC | CASSSRGGETQYF
TRBJ2-5 | many | - | TRBV7-2 | TGTGCCAGCAGCTTATTGGAGCAAGAGACCCAGTACTTC | CASSLLEQETQYF
TRBJ2-3 | - | TRBD2 | TRBV6-5 | TGTGCCAGCAGTTCCCTTCCGGGACTAGTAAGCACAGATACGCAGTATTTT | CASSSLPGLVSTDTQYF
TRBJ1-2 | many | - | TRBV6-1 | TGTGCCAGCACCGACCGCGAGGGTGCCGGCTACACCTTC | CASTDREGAGYTF
TRBJ2-4 | few | - | TRBV30 | TGTGCCTGTTCCAAAGGTCTAGCCAAAAACATTCAGTACTTC | CACSKGLAKNIQYF
TRBJ2-3 | many | - | TRBV7-9 | TGTGCCAGCAGCGGGGGCACAGATACGCAGTATTTT | CASSGGTDTQYF
TRBJ2-7 | many | TRBD2 | TRBV27 | TGTGCCAGCTCCTCCGGGACTAGCTTTTTTGGGTTCTACGAGCAGTACTTC | CASSSGTSFFGFYEQYF
TRBJ1-5 | many | - | TRBV30 | TGTGCCTGGAGTTCCGGGGATGCTGGTCAGCCCCAGCATTTT | CAWSSGDAGQPQHF
TRBJ2-1 | many | - | TRBV7-2 | TGTGCCAGCACCTTGAACCCGCACAGGGTCCCCCGGGAGCAGTTCTTC | CASTLNPHRVPREQFF
TRBJ2-1 | many | TRBD1 | TRBV6-6 | TGTGCCAGCAGTCCAGGGGGCGCAGCCTACAATGAGCAGTTCTTC | CASSPGGAAYNEQFF
TRBJ2-2 | many | TRBD1 | TRBV27 | TGTGCCAGCAGTTTACCCCCGGGACAGGGCACCGGGGAGCTGTTTTTT | CASSLPPGQGTGELFF
TRBJ2-7 | many | - | TRBV19 | TGTGCCAGTAGTATAGCCCTTTACGGGTCCACCTACGAGCAGTACTTC | CASSIALYGSTYEQYF
TRBJ2-7 | - | TRBD1 | TRBV10-3 | TGTGCCATCAGTGAGGGACAGGGATTCCGCGAGCAGTACTTC | CAISEGQGFREQYF
TRBJ1-6 | many | TRBD1 | TRBV4-1 | TGCGCCAGCAGCCAAGTCCAGGGGGGCGCGTATTCACCCCTCCACTTT | CASSQVQGGAYSPLHF
TRBJ1-3 | many | - | TRBV2 | TGTGCCAGCGAGGGCCTCACTGGAAACACCATATATTTT | CASEGLTGNTIYF
TRBJ2-5 | once | - | TRBV7-6 | TGTGCCAGCAGCTTAGTGGGGGGGGGCCTAGAGACCCAGCACTTC | CASSLVGGGLETQHF
TRBJ2-5 | many | - | TRBV27 | TGTGCCAGCAGTTTAAGTCCCGGGCGCAGGGAGACCCAGTACTTC | CASSLSPGRRETQYF
TRBJ1-3 | many | - | TRBV7-2 | TGTGCCAGCACCGAGGACTCGTCTGGAAACACCATATATTTT | CASTEDSSGNTIYF
TRBJ1-6 | - | - | TRBV7-2 | TGTGCCAGCAGCTTAGTGGGAAATTCACCCCTCCACTTT | CASSLVGNSPLHF
TRBJ2-1 | many | TRBD2 | TRBV4-3 | TGCGCCAGCAGCCAAGCCAGGTTCATAGCGGGAGGGTTCAACAATGAGCAGTTCTTC | CASSQARFIAGGFNNEQFF
TRBJ2-7 | few | - | TRBV5-5 | TGTGCCAGCAGCTTGGAGGGAGGCGAGCAGTACTTC | CASSLEGGEQYF
TRBJ2-5 | many | TRBD1 | TRBV5-5 | TGTGCCAGCAGCTTGAGGACAGGGGGTGGCCAAGAGACCCAGTACTTC | CASSLRTGGGQETQYF
TRBJ2-2 | many | - | TRBV19 | TGTGCCAGTAGTATGGCAGGGGCAAACACCGGGGAGCTGTTTTTT | CASSMAGANTGELFF